This TCR beta chain was retrieved from a study of cytomegalovirus exposure and HLA in healthy donors. Points from the study as a whole: Trimming of TCR beta V- and J-genes showed a link, identified in a later analysis, to a missense DCLRE1C variant. The classifier was said to identify cytomegalovirus status with high specificity and sensitivity.

This clone was seen a few times. Its antigen is not identified. The CDR3 length is 15 residues. Germline CDR1 and CDR2: SGHRS and YFSETQ. Trimming at V came to 7 bases and at J to 8 bases, leaving 15 bases not matched to a gene. PCR primers comprised 60 Vbeta and 13 Jbeta primers. Profiling relied on immunoSEQ multiplex PCR, and the TCRdb table lists in-frame clones only, not all of them. The profile covers about 200,000 clones, with over 9.5% appearing a single time and 7.8% taken by the ten largest. The clonotype was recovered from a man aged 45-65 years in good health and CMV-seropositive. This sequence joins TRBV5-1 and TRBJ1-2; TRBD1 agrees at 9 bases. The sample was PBMCs. The CDR3 sequence: CASGDPGQGYGGYTF. Written as DNA, the CDR3 is TGCGCCAGCGGGGATCCGGGACAGGGATATGGGGGCTACACCTTC.